The subject of this entry is one T cell receptor (beta chain). Its specificity is not known. Researchers amplified the TCR beta CDR3 regions from RNA transcripts. Using the HTBI primer set, a first-round RT-PCR was run on the TCR CDR3. TCRdb recomputed calls from the multiplex PCR reads with MiXCR, one row per CDR3 protein. The sample includes approximately 720,000 distinct CDR3 sequences, approximately 19% of them seen just once. Trimming left V 3 bases short and J 0 bases short, with 12 bases between. There are 16 residues in the CDR3. CDR1 is KGHSH and CDR2 is LQKENI in the germline V gene. This sample was taken from a study of T cells in Graves' hyperthyroidism and ophthalmopathy. Study findings and constraints: Ophthalmopathy, as predicted by the model, came a median roughly 6.3 months after the prediction. Blood also contained most expanded thyroid clonotypes above 0.001.

Uncontrolled infection, other autoimmune disease, pregnancy and lactation each barred patients from inclusion. The diagnoses drew upon clinical symptoms, serum thyroxine and TRAb, thyroid ultrasound and orbital computed tomography. The chain couples TRBV18 to TRBJ1-3; D remains unclear. The receptor's source is a woman aged 45-65 years with Graves' hyperthyroidism that later progressed to Graves' ophthalmopathy. Sequenced input: blood. The CDR3 loop reads CASSPSSASSGNTIYF. The CDR3 DNA follows: TGTGCCAGCTCACCCTCGTCGGCGAGCTCTGGAAACACCATATATTTT.